The rows below give T cell receptor beta chains drawn from one sample of a study of CD8 T cells in ankylosing spondylitis. One entry per CDR3 protein, called by TCRdb with MiXCR from the 5' RACE reads. This sample carries 180,000 or so distinct CDR3 sequences, 11% of them seen once, and the ten largest clones take roughly 28%. Sequencing was done on a sample of blood, either unsorted or a sorted T cell fraction (not recorded which). These receptors originate from a male donor with ankylosing spondylitis or in good health (not recorded which). Each CDR3 is given with its conserved first and last residue. Each record gives: V gene, D gene, J gene, clone size, CDR3 protein, CDR3 DNA. D genes are given only for firm matches. Not all rows give a size; the values are once, few, many and, for expanded clones, a class.

v_call: TRBV9
d_call: .
j_call: TRBJ2-5
clone_size: few
cdr3_aa: CASSTRRMGVSETQYF
cdr3_nt: TGTGCCAGCAGCACGCGACGGATGGGGGTTTCGGAGACCCAGTACTTC

v_call: TRBV6-2/TRBV6-3
d_call: .
j_call: TRBJ2-7
clone_size: many
cdr3_aa: CASTAELAYEQYF
cdr3_nt: TGTGCCAGCACCGCCGAACTAGCCTACGAGCAGTACTTC

v_call: TRBV2
d_call: .
j_call: TRBJ2-1
clone_size: .
cdr3_aa: CASRILISTYNEQFF
cdr3_nt: TGTGCCAGCAGGATATTGATAAGCACCTACAATGAGCAGTTCTTC

v_call: TRBV5-6
d_call: .
j_call: TRBJ1-2
clone_size: many
cdr3_aa: CASSRQQGVYGYTF
cdr3_nt: TGTGCCAGCAGCCGGCAGCAGGGCGTCTATGGCTACACCTTC

v_call: TRBV11-2
d_call: .
j_call: TRBJ2-5
clone_size: many
cdr3_aa: CASIESPGVETQYF
cdr3_nt: TGTGCCAGCATCGAATCTCCGGGAGTAGAGACCCAGTACTTC

v_call: TRBV2
d_call: .
j_call: TRBJ2-3
clone_size: many
cdr3_aa: CASLSTDTQYF
cdr3_nt: TGTGCCAGCCTTAGCACAGATACGCAGTATTTT

v_call: TRBV7-2
d_call: .
j_call: TRBJ2-5
clone_size: few
cdr3_aa: CASSPQTGYQETQYF
cdr3_nt: TGTGCCAGCAGTCCGCAGACAGGTTATCAAGAGACCCAGTACTTC

v_call: TRBV29-1
d_call: .
j_call: TRBJ2-1
clone_size: many
cdr3_aa: CSVEGRISYNEQFF
cdr3_nt: TGCAGCGTTGAGGGGAGGATCTCCTACAATGAGCAGTTCTTC

v_call: TRBV12-3/TRBV12-4
d_call: .
j_call: TRBJ2-7
clone_size: few
cdr3_aa: CASSLWGVSYEQYF
cdr3_nt: TGTGCCAGCTCCCTTTGGGGTGTCTCCTACGAGCAGTACTTC

v_call: TRBV5-1
d_call: .
j_call: TRBJ1-1
clone_size: few
cdr3_aa: CASSSLSLRAAGTEAFF
cdr3_nt: TGCGCCAGCAGCTCCTTGAGCCTCCGGGCCGCAGGGACTGAAGCTTTCTTT

v_call: TRBV6-1
d_call: TRBD1
j_call: TRBJ1-5
clone_size: many
cdr3_aa: CASSTRTGFGQPQHF
cdr3_nt: TGTGCCAGCAGTACCCGGACAGGGTTCGGTCAGCCCCAGCATTTT

v_call: TRBV27
d_call: .
j_call: TRBJ1-6
clone_size: many
cdr3_aa: CASSLFRQMSSPLHF
cdr3_nt: TGTGCCAGCAGTTTATTCCGACAAATGAGCTCACCCCTCCACTTT

v_call: TRBV20-1
d_call: TRBD2
j_call: TRBJ2-3
clone_size: many
cdr3_aa: CSAWSSGRAGTDTQYF
cdr3_nt: TGCAGTGCTTGGTCAAGCGGGAGGGCTGGCACAGATACGCAGTATTTT

v_call: TRBV14
d_call: .
j_call: TRBJ2-7
clone_size: many
cdr3_aa: CASGPTGTYEQYF
cdr3_nt: TGTGCCAGCGGCCCGACAGGAACCTACGAGCAGTACTTC

v_call: TRBV5-5
d_call: .
j_call: TRBJ2-4
clone_size: .
cdr3_aa: CASSLEGGAKNIQYF
cdr3_nt: TGTGCCAGCAGCTTGGAGGGGGGAGCCAAAAACATTCAGTACTTC

v_call: TRBV6-5
d_call: TRBD2
j_call: TRBJ2-3
clone_size: many
cdr3_aa: CASSFTSGRAGTDTQYF
cdr3_nt: TGTGCCAGCAGTTTCACTAGCGGGAGGGCCGGCACAGATACGCAGTATTTT

v_call: TRBV6-1
d_call: .
j_call: TRBJ2-3
clone_size: many
cdr3_aa: CASTPREDTQYF
cdr3_nt: TGTGCCAGCACCCCGAGGGAAGATACGCAGTATTTT

v_call: TRBV29-1
d_call: .
j_call: TRBJ1-1
clone_size: many
cdr3_aa: CSVKDKALTEAFF
cdr3_nt: TGCAGCGTTAAGGACAAGGCGCTGACTGAAGCTTTCTTT

v_call: TRBV7-2
d_call: .
j_call: TRBJ2-3
clone_size: few
cdr3_aa: CASSLGRGLGRTDTQYF
cdr3_nt: TGTGCCAGCAGCTTAGGTAGAGGTCTCGGGCGCACAGATACGCAGTATTTT

v_call: TRBV12-3/TRBV12-4
d_call: .
j_call: TRBJ1-2
clone_size: many
cdr3_aa: CASSLDRSYGYTF
cdr3_nt: TGTGCCAGCAGCCTCGACAGGAGCTATGGCTACACCTTC

v_call: TRBV7-9
d_call: TRBD2
j_call: TRBJ2-3
clone_size: .
cdr3_aa: CASSFAGGPRDTQYF
cdr3_nt: TGTGCCAGCAGCTTCGCGGGAGGGCCCCGGGATACGCAGTATTTT

v_call: TRBV5-1
d_call: TRBD1
j_call: TRBJ1-2
clone_size: few
cdr3_aa: CASSQTSGGGYTF
cdr3_nt: TGCGCCAGCAGCCAGACGTCAGGGGGAGGCTACACCTTC

v_call: TRBV6-2/TRBV6-3
d_call: .
j_call: TRBJ2-1
clone_size: few
cdr3_aa: CASSSAGGRYNEQFF
cdr3_nt: TGTGCCAGCAGTTCCGCCGGGGGACGCTACAATGAGCAGTTCTTC

v_call: TRBV6-2/TRBV6-3
d_call: TRBD1
j_call: TRBJ2-7
clone_size: many
cdr3_aa: CASSSRQGLASEQYF
cdr3_nt: TGTGCCAGCAGTTCCAGACAGGGATTAGCTTCCGAGCAGTACTTC

v_call: TRBV4-2
d_call: TRBD1
j_call: TRBJ2-1
clone_size: .
cdr3_aa: CASSQGQGLHNEQFF
cdr3_nt: TGTGCCAGCAGCCAAGGACAGGGGTTGCACAATGAGCAGTTCTTC

v_call: TRBV7-2
d_call: .
j_call: TRBJ1-6
clone_size: few
cdr3_aa: CASSSLPDSFSPLHF
cdr3_nt: TGTGCCAGCAGCTCCCTCCCGGACAGTTTTTCACCCCTCCACTTT

v_call: TRBV18
d_call: .
j_call: TRBJ2-1
clone_size: few
cdr3_aa: CASSPPSRNEQFF
cdr3_nt: TGTGCCAGCTCACCACCCTCCAGAAACGAGCAGTTCTTC

v_call: TRBV5-6
d_call: .
j_call: TRBJ2-7
clone_size: many
cdr3_aa: CASSLQDEQYF
cdr3_nt: TGTGCCAGCAGCCTGCAGGACGAGCAGTACTTC

v_call: TRBV20-1
d_call: TRBD2
j_call: TRBJ2-7
clone_size: .
cdr3_aa: CSAPRPSGSYEQYF
cdr3_nt: TGCAGTGCCCCCAGGCCTAGCGGGAGCTACGAGCAGTACTTC

v_call: TRBV12-5
d_call: TRBD2
j_call: TRBJ2-7
clone_size: .
cdr3_aa: CASSLGTGSGRPYEQYF
cdr3_nt: TGTGCTAGTAGTTTGGGGACAGGTAGCGGGAGGCCCTACGAGCAGTACTTC

v_call: TRBV12-3/TRBV12-4
d_call: .
j_call: TRBJ1-4
clone_size: few
cdr3_aa: CASHGGIGKLFF
cdr3_nt: TGTGCCAGCCATGGGGGGATCGGGAAACTGTTTTTT

v_call: TRBV5-1
d_call: TRBD1
j_call: TRBJ1-1
clone_size: .
cdr3_aa: CASSSLILTGENTEAFF
cdr3_nt: TGCGCCAGCAGCTCACTTATCCTGACAGGGGAGAACACTGAAGCTTTCTTT

v_call: TRBV12-3/TRBV12-4
d_call: TRBD2
j_call: TRBJ2-7
clone_size: many
cdr3_aa: CASSPGLAGVYEQYF
cdr3_nt: TGTGCCAGCAGCCCAGGACTAGCGGGAGTCTACGAGCAGTACTTC